This T cell receptor (beta chain) is drawn from a study of blood T cell repertoires in COVID-19. Study details: The United States, Italy and Spain were the sources of the acute and convalescent COVID-19 samples.

Profiling relied on immunoSEQ multiplex PCR, and the TCRdb table lists in-frame clones only, not all of them. The sample has some 300,000 clones, around 90% seen once. As regards this clone: One end of the junction varies from germline; a read error may be responsible.

Germline V gene lookup returns CDR1 SGDLS and CDR2 YYNGEE. The CDR3 runs to 14 residues. Sequencing input: peripheral blood. The receptor comes from a woman aged 40 to 50 with COVID-19, enrolled during active disease. The chain employs TRBV9 and TRBJ1-1, with D perhaps TRBD1 (5 bases). The DNA for the CDR3 is TGTGCCAGCAGCGTAGAAGGATCCGGCAGACCCGGGGGTTGG. Encoded protein: CASSVEGSGRPGGW.